The next 30 T cell receptor beta chains were all read from a single sample in a study of blood T cell repertoires in COVID-19. The protocol was immunoSEQ multiplex PCR, while the TCRdb copy is restricted to in-frame clones and leaves out a portion. The data contain approximately 97,000 clones, 85% of them singletons. The sequenced material came from peripheral blood. The receptor source for this set is an elderly man with acute or convalescent COVID-19.

J is TRBJ1-1 and V is TRBV7-2, with D unclear. Germline V gene sequence: CDR1 SGHTA, CDR2 FQGNSA. The CDR3 extends over 15 amino acids. The V and J ends lost 6 bases and 1 base respectively, with 15 bases between them. The CDR3 loop reads CASRKEVLGNTEAFF. The CDR3 coding sequence is TGTGCCAGCAGAAAAGAGGTTTTGGGGAACACTGAAGCTTTCTTT.

This sequence joins TRBV23-1 and TRBJ1-1, with a tentative D call TRBD1 (5 bases). TRBV23-1 falls under the ORF class, with uncertain function. The CDR3 extends over 16 amino acids. V gave up 5 bases and J gave up 6 bases, with 22 bases separating them. CDR3 sequence: CASSYGRVSICAEAFF. CDR3 nucleotide sequence: TGCGCCAGCAGTTACGGCAGGGTAAGTATCTGCGCTGAAGCTTTCTTT.

This clone occurred once. V usage is TRBV3-1 (or the pseudogene TRBV3-2) and J usage is TRBJ1-2; perhaps TRBD1 as D (5 bases). Germline CDR1 LGHDT, CDR2 YNNKEL (reference sequence). The CDR3 has 15 amino acids. V lost 2 bases and J lost 4, with 14 bases in between. The CDR3 here is CASSQRQGFVYGYTF. DNA for the CDR3: TGTGCCAGCAGCCAACGGCAGGGCTTTGTCTATGGCTACACCTTC.

Of note for this clone: The sample contains more than one DNA sequence encoding this CDR3. This sequence joins TRBV19 and TRBJ1-1; 7 bases agree with TRBD1. The CDR3 has 13 residues. Germline trimming cut 7 bases from V and 0 bases from J; bases unmatched to any gene: 2. Per germline, CDR1 LNHDA and CDR2 SQIVND (reference sequence). The chain's CDR3 is CASMGQMNTEAFF. Here the CDR3 DNA reads TGTGCCAGTATGGGACAGATGAACACTGAAGCTTTCTTT. The full variable domain, completed using reference TRBV19 and TRBJ1-1, is DGGITQSPKYLFRKEGQNVTLSCEQNLNHDAMYWYRQDPGQGLRLIYYSQIVNDFQKGDIAEGYSVSREKKESFPLTVTSAQKNPTAFYLCASMGQMNTEAFFGQGTRLTVV.

The DNA of the CDR3 is TGTGCCAGCAGTTGGACTAGCGGGAGCTACAATGAGCAGTTCTTC. The encoded protein is CASSWTSGSYNEQFF. The J gene is TRBJ2-1, the V gene TRBV6-2 or TRBV6-3; 13 bases line up with TRBD2. The CDR3 is made up of 15 amino acids. The ends lost 4 bases at V and 3 bases at J; junction bases unmatched: 0. Per the germline V gene, CDR1 is MNHEY and CDR2 is SVGEGT.

V usage is TRBV7-2 and J usage is TRBJ1-2, with 7 bases lining up with TRBD1. Germline V gene sequence: CDR1 SGHTA, CDR2 FQGNSA. This CDR3 is 15 amino acids long. Germline trimming cut 5 bases from V and 4 bases from J; bases unmatched to any gene: 10. The CDR3 sequence is CASSMNRGRSYGYTF. The CDR3 DNA follows: TGTGCCAGCAGCATGAACAGGGGTAGGAGCTATGGCTACACCTTC.

This chain uses TRBV7-2 with TRBJ2-7, with D possibly being TRBD1 (7 bases). With 1 base removed from V and 3 bases from J, the gap between germline ends came to 10 bases. Per the germline V gene, CDR1 is SGHTA and CDR2 is FQGNSA. The CDR3 consists of 14 residues. For the CDR3, the DNA is TGTGCCAGCAGCTTAGTTCAGGGGGGCTACGAGCAGTACTTC. It translates to CASSLVQGGYEQYF.

This clone has just one count. The rearrangement uses TRBV5-1 and TRBJ2-1, with 9 bases lining up with TRBD2. V lost 0 bases to trimming and J lost 6 bases; unmatched junction nucleotides: 10. Germline-derived CDR1 and CDR2 are SGHRS and YFSETQ. The CDR3 is made up of 17 amino acids. The CDR3 is CASSLGLADPRLNEQFF. The CDR3 coding sequence is TGCGCCAGCAGCTTGGGACTAGCGGATCCTAGGCTCAATGAGCAGTTCTTC.

The CDR3 region has the DNA TGCAGCGTTAGTGTTCCGACAGGCCTGACGAGCTCCTACGAGCAGTACTTC. This sequence encodes CSVSVPTGLTSSYEQYF. The V gene is TRBV29-1, the J gene TRBJ2-7; D might be TRBD1 (6 bases). The CDR3 covers 17 residues. Trimming cost V 5 bases and J 0 bases, with 23 bases left between them. Germline lookup yields CDR1 SQVTM and CDR2 ANQGSEA.

The rearrangement joins TRBV5-6 to TRBJ1-2, with D perhaps matching TRBD1 (5 bases). The CDR3 sequence is 12 residues long. V was shortened by 4 bases and J by 4 bases, with 8 bases between the two germline ends. Germline lookup yields CDR1 SGHDT and CDR2 YYEEEE. CDR3 in amino acids: CASSPQGYGYTF. In nucleotides, the CDR3 is TGTGCCAGCAGCCCGCAGGGCTATGGCTACACCTTC.

V gene TRBV7-3 combines with J gene TRBJ2-3, with D possibly TRBD2 on 5 matching bases. CDR1 and CDR2 (germline): SGHTA, FQGTGA. With 5 bases removed from V and 0 bases from J, the gap between germline ends came to 15 bases. This CDR3 contains 16 residues. CDR3 nucleotides: TGTGCCAGCAGCCCAAGACCGGGATCTAGCACAGATACGCAGTATTTT. Protein product: CASSPRPGSSTDTQYF.

The chain carries TRBV6-4 and TRBJ2-1; TRBD1 aligns across 8 bases. After removal of 3 bases from V and 7 bases from J, the junction contained 14 bases not matched to a gene. This CDR3 region has 17 residues. CDR1 and CDR2 (germline): MRHNA, SNTAGT. The CDR3 region is CASSDLGGQGARNEQFF. The CDR3 coding sequence is TGTGCCAGCAGTGATTTGGGCGGGCAGGGGGCGCGGAATGAGCAGTTCTTC.

This clone was observed a single time. This chain links TRBV19 with TRBJ2-2; tentatively, D is TRBD1 (7 bases). This CDR3 is built from 14 residues. Germline V gives CDR1 LNHDA, CDR2 SQIVND (reference sequence). Trimming removed 2 bases from V and 6 bases from J, with 10 bases in between. The DNA for the CDR3 is TGTGCCAGTAGTATAACAGGGGAGGCCGGGGAGCTGTTTTTT. It specifies CASSITGEAGELFF.

This clone was observed a single time. This rearrangement joins TRBV21-1 to TRBJ1-2; TRBD1 is taken as the D call from the table, unchecked against the DNA. TRBV21-1 is a pseudogene. CDR3 size: 16 residues. As DNA, the CDR3 is TGTGCCAGCAGCAAAGGAGGACAGGGGGCCGGCTATGGCTACACCTTC. This sequence encodes CASSKGGQGAGYGYTF.

CDR3 region: CASSPRLAGHYEQYF. The CDR3 DNA is TGTGCCAGCAGCCCTAGACTAGCGGGGCACTACGAGCAGTACTTC. The genes are TRBV14 and TRBJ2-7; 11 bases map to TRBD2. Per the germline V gene, CDR1 is SGHDN and CDR2 is FVKESK. This CDR3 has 15 amino acids. With V trimmed by 4 bases and J by 3 bases, 5 bases remained unmatched.

The chain uses TRBV30 and TRBJ2-3; 7 nucleotides agree with TRBD2. CDR3 length: 14 residues. With V trimmed by 2 bases and J by 4 bases, 6 bases remained unmatched. Germline-derived CDR1 and CDR2 are GTSNPN and SVGIG (reference sequence). CDR3 protein: CAWSFREGPDTQYF. The DNA for the CDR3 is TGTGCCTGGAGTTTTAGGGAGGGGCCAGATACGCAGTATTTT.

V is TRBV30 and J is TRBJ1-5; 7 bases line up with TRBD1. The CDR3 has 17 residues. Germline assignment: CDR1 GTSNPN and CDR2 SVGIG (reference sequence). Trimming removed 1 base from V and 5 bases from J; junction bases left unmatched: 14. DNA of the CDR3: TGTGCCTGGAGTGAGACAGGGAGGTTCGGGCTCTATCAGCCCCAGCATTTT. Protein sequence: CAWSETGRFGLYQPQHF.

The CDR3 reads CASSLGRGEQYF. The CDR3 DNA is TGTGCCAGCAGCTTAGGCAGGGGCGAGCAGTACTTC. This chain links TRBV11-3 with TRBJ2-7; the D gene is possibly TRBD1 (6 bases). The CDR3 has 12 amino acids. V was trimmed by 1 base and J by 6 bases, leaving 7 bases between them. Germline V gene data show CDR1 as SGHNT and CDR2 as YENEEA.

The chain couples TRBV24-1 to TRBJ2-4, with 9 bases matching TRBD2. With V trimmed by 3 bases and J by 8 bases, 10 bases remained unmatched. The germline CDR1 and CDR2 sequences are KGHDR and SFDVKD. The CDR3 is made up of 16 amino acids. The CDR3 DNA reads TGTGCCACCAGTGATGTAGCGGGGGATAGCCGGGACATTCAGTACTTC. It codes for CATSDVAGDSRDIQYF.

The chain links TRBV30 to TRBJ2-5; the D gene is possibly TRBD2 (6 bases). Germline V CDR1 and CDR2: GTSNPN, SVGIG (reference sequence). Trimming cost V 5 bases and J 1 base, with 8 bases left between them. The length of the CDR3 is 12 residues. The chain's CDR3 is CAWGGLQETQYF. CDR3 nucleotide sequence: TGTGCCTGGGGGGGACTCCAAGAGACCCAGTACTTC.

This rearrangement joins TRBV28 to TRBJ2-3, with TRBD2 matching 8 bases. J lost 0 bases, V lost 5 bases, and 1 base had no gene match. In germline, CDR1 is MDHEN, CDR2 SYDVKM. This CDR3 contains 14 residues. The CDR3 here is CASSGTSSTDTQYF. CDR3 nucleotide sequence: TGTGCCAGCAGTGGGACTAGTAGCACAGATACGCAGTATTTT.

V is TRBV11-2 and J is TRBJ1-4; D is undetermined. The CDR3 is made up of 12 amino acids. Trimming took off 1 base at V and 11 bases at J, with 8 bases between the two ends. Germline-derived CDR1 and CDR2 are SGHAT and FQNNGV. The CDR3 region has the DNA TGTGCCAGCAGCTTAGTTCTCGGGAAACTGTTTTTT. Translated: CASSLVLGKLFF.

V usage is TRBV7-6 and J usage is TRBJ2-2; 8 bases fit TRBD1. Germline CDR1 is SGHVS and CDR2 is FNYEAQ. There are 15 residues in the CDR3. Germline trimming cut 5 bases from V and 5 bases from J; bases unmatched to any gene: 7. DNA for the CDR3: TGTGCCAGCAGCGCAGGCAGGGGGCGGACCGGGGAGCTGTTTTTT. Translating it yields CASSAGRGRTGELFF.

This clone has a single count. CDR3 nucleotide sequence: TGTGCCAGCAGCCGACAGAGTACCTACAATGAGCAGTTCTTC. Translated: CASSRQSTYNEQFF. This chain joins TRBV7-3 and TRBJ2-1, with a weak D call TRBD1 (5 bases). The CDR3 totals 14 residues. CDR1 SGHTA and CDR2 FQGTGA come from the germline V gene. The germline V and J ends were trimmed by 5 bases and 2 bases, with 10 bases remaining between them.

The chain is built from TRBV7-2 and TRBJ2-5, with 12 bases fitting TRBD2. Germline assignment: CDR1 SGHTA and CDR2 FQGNSA. The J segment lost 5 bases and the V segment lost 4 bases, leaving 8 bases of the junction unmatched. The CDR3 is made up of 16 amino acids. As DNA, the CDR3 is TGTGCCAGCAGCTCCCCGCTAGCGGGAGGGTCGGAGACCCAGTACTTC. It specifies CASSSPLAGGSETQYF. Filled out from reference TRBV7-2 and TRBJ2-5, the complete variable domain reads GAGVSQSPSNKVTEKGKDVELRCDPISGHTALYWYRQSLGQGLEFLIYFQGNSAPDKSGLPSDRFSAERTGGSVSTLTIQRTQQEDSAVYLCASSSPLAGGSETQYFGPGTRLLVL.

This clone was seen only once. V and J are TRBV19 and TRBJ2-4, with 9 bases identical to TRBD2. The V and J ends lost 10 bases and 6 bases, in that order; junction bases with no gene match: 10. Germline V lookup: CDR1 LNHDA, CDR2 SQIVND (reference sequence). CDR3 length: 14 amino acids. The CDR3 DNA reads TGTGCCACACGATCGGTAGCGGGGGTAAACATTCAGTACTTC. It is translated as CATRSVAGVNIQYF.

The chain is built from TRBV27 and TRBJ2-7; 12 nucleotides align to TRBD2. The CDR3 covers 15 residues. CDR1 is MNHEY, CDR2 SMNVEV, per germline (reference sequence). After removal of 6 bases from V and 2 bases from J, the junction contained 5 bases not matched to a gene. The CDR3 region has the DNA TGTGCCAGCAGAACACTAGCGGGAGGAGCCTACGAGCAGTACTTC. This translates into CASRTLAGGAYEQYF.

The rearrangement joins TRBV25-1 to TRBJ1-3; D not resolved. From germline, CDR1 is MGHDK and CDR2 SYGVNS. V gave up 5 bases and J gave up 2 bases, with 13 bases separating them. This CDR3 is built from 15 residues. The chain's CDR3 is CASSSFRGPGNTIYF. The CDR3 DNA reads as TGTGCCAGCAGTTCATTCCGGGGTCCTGGAAACACCATATATTTT.

The chain has TRBV5-1 and TRBJ2-1; TRBD2 matches 8 bases. Trimming cost V 0 bases and J 8 bases; bases outside gene matches: 13. Germline V gene data show CDR1 as SGHRS and CDR2 as YFSETQ. The CDR3 has 17 amino acids. The CDR3: CASSLAIVVAGMYEQFF. DNA for the CDR3: TGCGCCAGCAGCTTGGCCATTGTTGTAGCGGGAATGTATGAGCAGTTCTTC.

The chain links TRBV28 to TRBJ1-2; tentatively, D is TRBD1 (6 bases). Trimming cost V 5 bases and J 7 bases, with 11 bases left between them. This CDR3 has 12 residues. The germline V gene has CDR1 MDHEN and CDR2 SYDVKM. CDR3 residues: CASSGQGSGYTF. The CDR3 nucleotides are TGTGCCAGCAGTGGTCAGGGGTCTGGCTACACCTTC.